This T cell receptor (beta chain) was recorded in a study of identical twins. The CDR3 loop spans 16 amino acids. From germline, CDR1 is SGHTA and CDR2 FQGNSA. Trimming cost V 5 bases and J 4 bases, with 15 bases left between them. TCRdb fed the 5' RACE reads into MiXCR, producing one record per CDR3 protein. Of about 100,000 distinct CDR3 sequences listed, 5.9% are singletons. The gene calls are TRBV7-2 and TRBJ2-6; a possible D gene is TRBD1 (6 bases). This receptor was taken from a woman aged 50 to 65 in good health. Sequences were obtained from memory T cells sorted from blood. For the CDR3, the DNA is TGTGCCAGCAGCCCGAGGACAGTAACCGGGGCCAACGTCCTGACTTTC. It specifies CASSPRTVTGANVLTF.